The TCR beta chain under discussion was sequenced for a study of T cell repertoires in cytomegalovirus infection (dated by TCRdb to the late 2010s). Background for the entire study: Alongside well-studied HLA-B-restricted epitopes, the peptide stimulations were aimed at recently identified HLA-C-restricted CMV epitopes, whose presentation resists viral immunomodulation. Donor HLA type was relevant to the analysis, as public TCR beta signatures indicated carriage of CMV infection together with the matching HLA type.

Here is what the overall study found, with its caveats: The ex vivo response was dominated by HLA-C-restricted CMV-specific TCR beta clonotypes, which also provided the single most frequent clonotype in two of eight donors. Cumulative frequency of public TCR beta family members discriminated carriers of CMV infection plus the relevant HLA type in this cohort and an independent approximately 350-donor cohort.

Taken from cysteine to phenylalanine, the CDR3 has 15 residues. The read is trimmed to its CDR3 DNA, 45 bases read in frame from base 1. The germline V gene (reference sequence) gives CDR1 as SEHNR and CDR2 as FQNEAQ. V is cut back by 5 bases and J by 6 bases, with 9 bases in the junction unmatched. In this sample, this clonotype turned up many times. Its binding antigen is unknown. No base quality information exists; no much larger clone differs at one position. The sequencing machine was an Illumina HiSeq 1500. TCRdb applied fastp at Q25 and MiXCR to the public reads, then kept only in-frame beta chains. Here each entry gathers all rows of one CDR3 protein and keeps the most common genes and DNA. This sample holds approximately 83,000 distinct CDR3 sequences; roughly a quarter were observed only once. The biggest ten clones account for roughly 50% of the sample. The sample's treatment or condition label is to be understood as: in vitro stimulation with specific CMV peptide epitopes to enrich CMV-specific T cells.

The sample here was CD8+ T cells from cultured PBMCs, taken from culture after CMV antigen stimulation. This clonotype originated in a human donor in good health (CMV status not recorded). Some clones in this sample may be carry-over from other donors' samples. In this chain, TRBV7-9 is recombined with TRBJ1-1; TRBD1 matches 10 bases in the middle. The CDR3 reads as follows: CASSPSRTGGAEAFF. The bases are TGTGCCAGCAGCCCTTCACGGACAGGGGGAGCTGAAGCTTTCTTT. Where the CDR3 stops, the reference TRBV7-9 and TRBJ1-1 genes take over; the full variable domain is DTGVSQNPRHKITKRGQNVTFRCDPISEHNRLYWYRQTLGQGPEFLTYFQNEAQLEKSRLLSDRFSAERPKGSFSTLEIQRTEQGDSAMYLCASSPSRTGGAEAFFGQGTRLTVV.